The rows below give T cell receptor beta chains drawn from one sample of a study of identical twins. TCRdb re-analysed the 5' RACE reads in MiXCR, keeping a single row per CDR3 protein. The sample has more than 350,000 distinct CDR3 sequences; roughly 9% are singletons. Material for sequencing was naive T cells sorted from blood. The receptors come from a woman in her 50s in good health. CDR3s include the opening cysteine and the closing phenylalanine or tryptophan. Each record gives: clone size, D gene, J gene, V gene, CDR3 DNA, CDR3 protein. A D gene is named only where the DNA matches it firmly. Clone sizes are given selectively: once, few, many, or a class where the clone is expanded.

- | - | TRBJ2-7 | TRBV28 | TGTGCCAGCAGTCCTACGGGGGCCGTCCACGAGCAGTACTTC | CASSPTGAVHEQYF
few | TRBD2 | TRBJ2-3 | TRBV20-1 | TGCAGTGCTTCTAGCGGGACTAGCACAGATACGCAGTATTTT | CSASSGTSTDTQYF
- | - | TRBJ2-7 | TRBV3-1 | TGTGCCAGCAGCCAGGGGACTCCCCCCGAGCAGTACTTC | CASSQGTPPEQYF
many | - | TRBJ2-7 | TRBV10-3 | TGTGCCATCAGCGGGTCGAGGATGGGTGAGCAGTACTTC | CAISGSRMGEQYF
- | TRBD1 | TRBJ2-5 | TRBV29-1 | TGCAGCCGAACGAGGGGGCGAGAGACCCAGTACTTC | CSRTRGRETQYF
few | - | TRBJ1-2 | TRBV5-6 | TGTGCCAGCAGGTTTGGTGGACAAGCTAACTATGGCTACACCTTC | CASRFGGQANYGYTF
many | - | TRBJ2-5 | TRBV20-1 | TGCAGTGTTTCAGAGACCCAGTACTTC | CSVSETQYF
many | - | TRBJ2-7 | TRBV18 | TGTGCCAGCTCACCGAATGGAGGGTCTGCCTACGAGCAGTACTTC | CASSPNGGSAYEQYF
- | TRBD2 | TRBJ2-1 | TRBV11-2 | TGTGCCAGCAGCCCCGGGACTAGCGCTTTTGAGCAGTTCTTC | CASSPGTSAFEQFF
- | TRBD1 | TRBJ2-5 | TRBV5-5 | TGTGCCAGCAGCTCGGGAGACAGAATCCCGGGACAGGGGTACCAAGAGACCCAGTACTTC | CASSSGDRIPGQGYQETQYF
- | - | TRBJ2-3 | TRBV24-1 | TGTGCCACCAGTGACACCCGGGCTGACGGGGATACGCAGTATTTT | CATSDTRADGDTQYF
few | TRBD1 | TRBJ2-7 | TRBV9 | TGTGCCAGCAGCGTAGCTGGGACAGGGCTCTACGAGCAGTACTTC | CASSVAGTGLYEQYF
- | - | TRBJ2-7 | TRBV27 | TGTGCCAGCAGTTTATCACAAGGGGTTTACGAGCAGTACTTC | CASSLSQGVYEQYF
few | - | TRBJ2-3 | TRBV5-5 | TGTGCCAGCAGCTTGGTTGCGATGGCAGATACGCAGTATTTT | CASSLVAMADTQYF
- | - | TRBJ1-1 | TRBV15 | TGTGCCACCAGCAGAGAAAGGGTAGAGAACACTGAAGCTTTCTTT | CATSRERVENTEAFF
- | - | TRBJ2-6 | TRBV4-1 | TGCGCCAGCAGCCAGGCGGCGGCGGGGGCCAACGTCCTGACTTTC | CASSQAAAGANVLTF
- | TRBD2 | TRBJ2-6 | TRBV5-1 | TGCGCCAGCAGCGGCGGGAGTGTGAGCTCTGGGGCCAACGTCCTGACTTTC | CASSGGSVSSGANVLTF
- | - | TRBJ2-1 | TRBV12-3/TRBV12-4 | TGTGCCAGCAGTTTCTACGGGAGATACAATGAGCAGTTCTTC | CASSFYGRYNEQFF
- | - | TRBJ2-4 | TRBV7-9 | TGTGCCAGCAGCTTAGCGCAAGGGAACCGAGCCATTCAGTACTTC | CASSLAQGNRAIQYF
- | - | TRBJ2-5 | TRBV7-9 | TGTGCCAGCAGCTCCCCCAGGGTTGGAGAGACCCAGTACTTC | CASSSPRVGETQYF
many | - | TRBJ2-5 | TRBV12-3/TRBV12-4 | TGTGCCAGCAAAATGGACAGAGTAGAGACCCAGTACTTC | CASKMDRVETQYF
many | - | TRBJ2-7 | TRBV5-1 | TGCGCCAGCAGCTCCCCGGGACTCCTCCCCTACGAGCAGTACTTC | CASSSPGLLPYEQYF
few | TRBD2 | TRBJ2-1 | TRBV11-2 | TGTGCCAGCAGGTCCACTAGCGGGAGCTACAATGAGCAGTTCTTC | CASRSTSGSYNEQFF
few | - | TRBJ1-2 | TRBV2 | TGTGCCAGCAATACGGAGACCTATGGCTACACCTTC | CASNTETYGYTF